Each of the 12 T cell receptor beta chains below was sequenced from the same sample in a study of spatial heterogeneity in lung cancer. The time point: sample taken at primary tumor resection. Whole RNA was taken from tumor, nontumor lung or frozen PBMC; it was then sequenced unsorted. TCRdb recomputed calls from the 5' RACE reads with MiXCR, one row per CDR3 protein. The sample yields 65,000 to 85,000 distinct CDR3 sequences, approximately 20% seen once. Sequencing used PBMCs, obtained at surgery. These receptor sequences come from a male donor with early-stage non-small cell lung cancer.

This clonotype occurred a few times. The V call is TRBV7-9, the J call TRBJ2-5; 7 nucleotides line up with TRBD1. CDR1 and CDR2 (germline): SEHNR, FQNEAQ (reference sequence). This CDR3 region has 11 residues. Trimming at V came to 3 bases and at J to 13 bases, leaving 5 bases not matched to a gene. The CDR3 here is CASSLGDRAYF. The CDR3 DNA reads TGTGCCAGCAGCTTGGGAGACAGGGCGTACTTC.

This chain connects TRBV7-9 to TRBJ2-5; D might be TRBD1 (6 bases). Trimming took 6 bases from V and 6 from J, leaving 20 bases between them. Germline CDR1 SEHNR, CDR2 FQNEAQ (reference sequence). The length of the CDR3 is 15 residues. CDR3 DNA sequence: TGTGCCAGCAGAACCGGGACATGGGGCGTGCAGACCCAGTACTTC. As protein: CASRTGTWGVQTQYF.

This chain connects TRBV29-1 to TRBJ2-1; 9 nucleotides align to TRBD1. The CDR3 spans 14 residues. Unmatched junction bases numbered 8, after V lost 5 bases and J lost 6 bases. CDR1 is SQVTM, CDR2 ANQGSEA, per germline. For the CDR3, the DNA is TGCAGCGTTTTGACAGGGGGTAAGGGCAATGAGCAGTTCTTC. Protein: CSVLTGGKGNEQFF.

The chain uses TRBV20-1 and TRBJ1-1; D may be TRBD1 (6 bases). Trimming took off 1 base at V and 6 bases at J, with 12 bases between the two ends. The germline gives CDR1 DFQATT, CDR2 SNEGSKA (reference sequence). The CDR3 runs 13 residues. CDR3 sequence (DNA): TGCAGTGCTAGAGCGGACAGTGGCCCTGAAGCTTTCTTT. Translated, it gives CSARADSGPEAFF.

There are many counts of this clonotype. This chain joins TRBV11-1 and TRBJ1-1; TRBD1 matches 7 bases. The CDR3 extends over 14 amino acids. The germline gives CDR1 SGHAT, CDR2 FQDESV (reference sequence). The trim removed 5 bases at V and 5 bases at J, leaving 8 bases unmatched. This CDR3 reads CASSQKQGLTEAFF. CDR3 in DNA: TGTGCCAGCAGCCAGAAACAGGGGTTGACTGAAGCTTTCTTT.

Here the CDR3 reads CASRAGSNTGELFF. The CDR3 region has the DNA TGTGCCAGCAGGGCAGGGTCGAACACCGGGGAGCTGTTTTTT. The chain joins TRBV6-6 to TRBJ2-2; the D gene is possibly TRBD1 (5 bases). The germline V and J ends were trimmed by 6 bases and 0 bases, with 8 bases remaining between them. Per the germline V gene, CDR1 is MNHNY and CDR2 is SVGAGI (reference sequence). The CDR3 runs 14 residues.

This clonotype was observed at least ten times. The genes are TRBV3-1 and TRBJ1-2, with D possibly matching TRBD1 (5 bases). The CDR3 is made up of 16 amino acids. Germline V gene sequence: CDR1 LGHDT, CDR2 YNNKEL (reference sequence). V lost 0 bases, J lost 0 bases, and 11 bases lay in between. For the CDR3, the DNA is TGTGCCAGCAGCCAAGATCGGGGCAGAGCTAACTATGGCTACACCTTC. It is translated as CASSQDRGRANYGYTF.

V is TRBV20-1 and J is TRBJ1-2, with a weak D call TRBD1 (5 bases). V lost 4 bases and J 6 bases, leaving 18 bases between the germline ends. Looked up from germline, CDR1 is DFQATT and CDR2 is SNEGSKA (reference sequence). The CDR3 is 14 residues long. The CDR3 spells CSATRDPEVDGYTF. Written as DNA, the CDR3 is TGCAGTGCTACAAGGGACCCCGAGGTAGATGGCTACACCTTC.

This clonotype was counted at least ten times. Written as DNA, the CDR3 is TGTGCCAGCAGCCAGGCCGGGACAGAAGAGACCCAGTACTTC. Encoded protein: CASSQAGTEETQYF. The chain combines TRBV4-2 with TRBJ2-5; 7 positions agree with TRBD1. V trimming: 3 bases; J trimming: 3 bases; junction bases outside the gene matches: 4. Looked up from germline, CDR1 is LGHNA and CDR2 is YNFKEQ. The CDR3 length is 14 residues.

The table lists this clonotype with a few counts. The V gene is TRBV12-3 or TRBV12-4, the J gene TRBJ2-3; TRBD2 matches 9 bases. The length of the CDR3 is 15 residues. J was trimmed by 3 bases and V by 3 bases; bases with no gene match: 4. As DNA, the CDR3 is TGTGCCAGCAGTTTTAGTAGCGGGGGTACAGATACGCAGTATTTT. Amino acid sequence: CASSFSSGGTDTQYF.

The rearrangement uses TRBV5-1 and TRBJ2-5; D is unresolved. The CDR3 loop spans 12 amino acids. The germline gives CDR1 SGHRS, CDR2 YFSETQ. The V end was cut by 1 base, the J end by 3 bases, with 4 bases between. The CDR3 coding sequence is TGCGCCAGCAGCTTGATCGAAGAGACCCAGTACTTC. Amino acid sequence: CASSLIEETQYF. The variable domain in full, with the rest retrieved from reference TRBV5-1 and TRBJ2-5, is KAGVTQTPRYLIKTRGQQVTLSCSPISGHRSVSWYQQTPGQGLQFLFEYFSETQRNKGNFPGRFSGRQFSNSRSEMNVSTLELGDSALYLCASSLIEETQYFGPGTRLLVL.

This clonotype was counted only a few times. The CDR3 protein is CASTKSATDTQYF. The CDR3 DNA reads TGTGCCAGCACCAAATCCGCTACAGATACGCAGTATTTT. The chain uses TRBV7-3 and TRBJ2-3; D is uncertain. The germline gives CDR1 SGHTA, CDR2 FQGTGA. The CDR3 totals 13 residues. The V end was cut by 7 bases, the J end by 3 bases, with 11 bases between.